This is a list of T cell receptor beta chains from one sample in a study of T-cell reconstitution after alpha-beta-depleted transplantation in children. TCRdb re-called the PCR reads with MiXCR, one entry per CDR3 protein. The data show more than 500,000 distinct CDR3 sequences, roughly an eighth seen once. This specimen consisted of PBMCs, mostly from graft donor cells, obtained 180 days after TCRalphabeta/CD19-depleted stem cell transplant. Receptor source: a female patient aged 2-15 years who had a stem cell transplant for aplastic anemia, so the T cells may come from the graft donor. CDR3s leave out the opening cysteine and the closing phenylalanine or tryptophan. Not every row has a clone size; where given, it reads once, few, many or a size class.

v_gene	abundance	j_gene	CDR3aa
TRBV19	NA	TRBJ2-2	ASSRSGTSGTGELF
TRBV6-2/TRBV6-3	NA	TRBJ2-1	ASSYRAPRTSGFWNEQF
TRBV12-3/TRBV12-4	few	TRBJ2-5	ASSSSSPSTSGRRLPTQY
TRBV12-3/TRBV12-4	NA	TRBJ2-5	ASSLARDRGKETQY
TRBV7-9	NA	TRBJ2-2	ASSTRDSRRELF
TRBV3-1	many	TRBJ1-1	ASSQRGTPNTEAF
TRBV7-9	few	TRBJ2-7	ASSLARGQGSNEQY
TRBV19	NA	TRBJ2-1	ASSYLRTIGTNYNEQF
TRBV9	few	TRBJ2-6	ASSVELSSGANVLT
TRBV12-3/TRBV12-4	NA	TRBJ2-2	ASSSQGAWIGELF
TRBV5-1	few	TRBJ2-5	ASSLLGTGPTQY
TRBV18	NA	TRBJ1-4	ASSPQGASEKLF
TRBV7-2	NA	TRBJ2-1	ASSSRGRAPYNEQF
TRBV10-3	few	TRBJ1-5	AISESDSNQPQH
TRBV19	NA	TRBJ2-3	ASSSDDRSDQSTDTQY
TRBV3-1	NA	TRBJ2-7	ASSQAPGTGDEQY
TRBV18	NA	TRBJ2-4	ASSPGTGGSSNIQY
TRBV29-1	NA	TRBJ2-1	SVAGTETYNEQF
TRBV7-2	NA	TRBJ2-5	ASSPSRASTQETQY
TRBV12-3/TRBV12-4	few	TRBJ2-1	ASSLLAANEQF
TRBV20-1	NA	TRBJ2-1	SASSDRGQGNEQF
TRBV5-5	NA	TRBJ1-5	ASTTGPYSGNQPQH
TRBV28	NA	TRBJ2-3	ASSSPTGINTDTQY
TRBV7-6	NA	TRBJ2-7	ASSPRYGAGAYYEQY
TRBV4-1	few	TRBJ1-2	ASSPFDGTGNYGYT
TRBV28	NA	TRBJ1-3	ASKGDSLRGDLSGNTIY
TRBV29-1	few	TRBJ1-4	SVVPDSATNEKLF
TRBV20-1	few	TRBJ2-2	SARGTGVDTGELF
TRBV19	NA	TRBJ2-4	ASSIAAGTPNIQY
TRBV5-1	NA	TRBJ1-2	ASGSTDRAYGYT
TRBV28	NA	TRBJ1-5	ASRDGTGGHQPQH
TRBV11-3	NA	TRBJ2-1	ASSSGLPPSSYNAQF
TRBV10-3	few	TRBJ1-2	AISEPQVSPMAGT
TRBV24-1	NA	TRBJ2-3	ATSEDEGLAGGSFRADTQY
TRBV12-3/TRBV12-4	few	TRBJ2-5	ASSLARSRNRATQY
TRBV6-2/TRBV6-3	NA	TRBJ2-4	ASSLSGTPLAKNIQY
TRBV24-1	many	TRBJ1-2	ATSRGYDYGYT
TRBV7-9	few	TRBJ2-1	ASSLMSQEENEQF
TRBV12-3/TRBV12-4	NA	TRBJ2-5	ASRHRGMETQY
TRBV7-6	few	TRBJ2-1	ASSLFRDRASEQF
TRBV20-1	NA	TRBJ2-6	SAREGLAGFHSGANVLT
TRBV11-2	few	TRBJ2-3	ASSYGIAGGPASTDTQY
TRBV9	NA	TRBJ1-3	ASSVAHGVGNTIY
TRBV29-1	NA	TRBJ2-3	SVPDRVGTQY
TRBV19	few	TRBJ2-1	ASSKQLAGGDDEQF
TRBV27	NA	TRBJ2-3	ASSLGLAGAGDTQY
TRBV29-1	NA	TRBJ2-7	SVEDRGAGVSVYEQY
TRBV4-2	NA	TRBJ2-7	ASSQVPGQGLLTYEQY
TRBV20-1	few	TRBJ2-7	SFRRTARYEQY
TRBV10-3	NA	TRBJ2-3	AISADRATQY
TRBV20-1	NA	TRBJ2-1	SARVSRAYNEQF
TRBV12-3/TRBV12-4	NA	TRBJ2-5	ASRTRETQY